The clone carrying this TCR beta chain was found many times. This entry comes from a study of low-dose radiotherapy and immunotherapy resistance in tumors. Study details: Doses of 0.5 Gy per fraction every 2 weeks, totaling 6.5 Gy, went to Cohort 1. Members of Cohort 2 were treated with 1 Gy per fraction every two weeks; their total was 13 Gy over 26 weeks.

Primers targeting TRAV and TRBV primed first-strand cDNA, covering alpha and beta chains. Using a constant-region primer together with a V-primer adapter, TCRs were subjected to around 20 PCR cycles of amplification. In vitro transcription served to amplify the isolated mRNA. MiXCR, applied by TCRdb to the reads, yields one record per CDR3 protein. The sample contains 100,000 or so distinct CDR3 sequences, about 20% of which appear only once. The sample's time point: after trial treatment. Treatment: LDRT plus nivolumab, ipilimumab, low-dose cyclophosphamide and aspirin (RACIN trial). Eligibility was restricted to patients presenting with advanced solid tumors that lacked tumor-infiltrating lymphocytes. V shed 1 base and J shed 6 bases, with 14 bases lying between them. CDR3 length: 15 residues. The V gene's germline CDR1 is SGHTA and CDR2 FQGNSA.

The sequence was collected from a male donor with prostate cancer. This chain uses TRBV7-2 with TRBJ2-3, with a possible D match to TRBD2 (6 bases). The sample here was PBMCs, taken after low-dose radiotherapy plus immunotherapy. This CDR3 is CASSLDVGGSDTQYF. CDR3 nucleotides: TGTGCCAGCAGCTTAGACGTGGGGGGAAGCGATACGCAGTATTTT.